This TCR beta chain was profiled in a study of regulatory T cells in long-lasting Graves disease. Study observations and caveats: Patients with persistent disease shared 2,741 public clonotypes, outpacing the roughly 970 shared by new patients.

In regard to this clonotype: Its antigen remains unidentified.

iRepertoire HTBI primers and Arm-PCR of CDR3 regions built TCR beta libraries. Original handling: From all samples, identification returned roughly 15 TRBJ and about 63 TRBV segments. TCRdb reprocessed the multiplex PCR reads via MiXCR and lists one record per CDR3 protein. The authors' filters were not applied to this entry. The sample yields 430,000 or so distinct CDR3 sequences, roughly 23% seen once. Looked up from germline, CDR1 is MDHEN and CDR2 is SYDVKM. V shed 8 bases and J shed 3 bases, with 23 bases lying between them. This CDR3 has 16 residues. The time point was: persistent/refractory GD, antithyroid drugs over 5 years with positive TRAb. RNA extracted from PBMCs served as the sequencing template. A volume of 7 to 9.5 milliliters of peripheral blood was collected in EDTA tubes.

V gene TRBV28 combines with J gene TRBJ2-7, with no clear D. The starting material was peripheral blood mononuclear cells (PBMCs), obtained when the disease was refractory, from a patient treated with antithyroid drugs. This clonotype was obtained from a female donor with Graves disease. CDR3 in amino acids: CASYPFSGQDGYEQYF. CDR3 coding DNA: TGTGCCAGCTATCCTTTCTCTGGTCAGGACGGCTACGAGCAGTACTTC. The variable domain in full, completed from reference TRBV28 and TRBJ2-7, reads DVKVTQSSRYLVKRTGEKVFLECVQDMDHENMFWYRQDPGLGLRLIYFSYDVKMKEKGDIPEGYSVSREKKERFSLILESASTNQTSMYLCASYPFSGQDGYEQYFGPGTRLTVT.